Below are 2 T cell receptor beta chains sequenced from a single sample in a study of T-cell reconstitution after alpha-beta-depleted transplantation in children. Using unique molecular identifiers, the investigators prepared the TCRbeta library. One entry per CDR3 protein, called by TCRdb with MiXCR from the PCR reads. The data show approximately 800,000 distinct CDR3 sequences, with roughly 15% seen just once and about 4.6% held by the top ten. This specimen consisted of PBMCs, mostly from graft donor cells, obtained 360 days after TCRalphabeta/CD19-depleted stem cell transplant. The receptors stem from a male patient between 5 and 17 years old who had a stem cell transplant for acute lymphoblastic leukemia, so the T cells may come from the graft donor.

The table lists this clonotype with many counts. The chain combines TRBV13 with TRBJ1-1; D remains ambiguous. Trimming pared 5 bases from V and 7 bases from J, leaving 17 bases between. The CDR3 has 14 residues. Germline CDR1 is PRHDT and CDR2 is FYEKMQ (reference sequence). The CDR3 protein is CASSHRRVRSEAFF. As DNA, the CDR3 is TGTGCCAGCAGCCATAGGAGGGTTCGGAGTGAAGCTTTCTTT.

This clonotype was detected a few times. J is TRBJ2-3 and V is TRBV7-9; D is undetermined. Germline assignment: CDR1 SEHNR and CDR2 FQNEAQ (reference sequence). The CDR3 runs 15 residues. Trimming removed 2 bases from V and 0 bases from J, with 9 bases in between. For the CDR3, the DNA is TGTGCCAGCAGCTTATCCACCACTAGCACAGATACGCAGTATTTT. Translated: CASSLSTTSTDTQYF.